The source of this TCR beta chain is a study of T cells in Graves' hyperthyroidism and ophthalmopathy. The CDR3 extends over 17 amino acids. Germline CDR1 and CDR2: DFQATT and SNEGSKA (reference sequence). V dropped 3 bases and J dropped 2 bases, with 19 bases sitting between them. A word on this clonotype: Its antigen is currently unknown.

TCR beta CDR3 region amplification was performed from RNA transcripts. Using the HTBI primer set, a first-round RT-PCR was run on the TCR CDR3. A single record per CDR3 protein comes from TCRdb applying MiXCR to the multiplex PCR reads. Of 500,000 to 650,000 distinct CDR3 sequences in the sample, more than 15% were seen once. Whole-study findings and limits: The model predicted ophthalmopathy a median roughly six months before onset. Blood shared most expanded thyroid clonotypes above 0.001.

A patient was excluded if there was uncontrolled infection, other autoimmune disease, pregnancy or lactation. Out of roughly 9.1 ml of fresh peripheral blood came the PBMCs. Specimen: blood. This clonotype originated in a woman aged 18-29 years with Graves' ophthalmopathy. V gene TRBV20-1 combines with J gene TRBJ2-2; possibly TRBD2 for D (6 bases). The CDR3 bases are TGCAGTGCTAGGGGTTTGGTCGGGGGTCCTAACACCGGGGAGCTGTTTTTT. As protein: CSARGLVGGPNTGELFF.